Below are 19 T cell receptor beta chains sequenced from a single sample in a study of regulatory T cells in long-lasting Graves disease. Building the TCR beta libraries relied on iRepertoire HTBI primers, and CDR3 regions underwent Arm-PCR. TCRdb redid the calling of the multiplex PCR reads with MiXCR, one entry per CDR3 protein. This sample has about 470,000 distinct CDR3 sequences, with around 21% found just once. Stated time point: persistent/refractory GD, antithyroid drugs over 5 years with positive TRAb. The TCR library used RNA extracted from PBMCs. Material: peripheral blood mononuclear cells (PBMCs), obtained when the disease was refractory, from a patient treated with antithyroid drugs. Every receptor here comes from a female donor with Graves disease.

The rearrangement joins TRBV7-9 to TRBJ2-4; possible D gene TRBD2, 6 bases. Germline CDR1 is SEHNR and CDR2 is FQNEAQ (reference sequence). The CDR3 runs 13 residues. The V end was cut by 4 bases, the J end by 6 bases, with 10 bases between. The CDR3 DNA follows: TGTGCCAGCAGCTCCCTAGCGACAAACATTCAGTACTTC. Its translation: CASSSLATNIQYF.

The chain recombines TRBV6-2 or TRBV6-3 with TRBJ2-2; no firm D call. The V end lost 7 bases, the J end lost 4 bases, and 16 bases lay between the germline ends. The CDR3 has 15 amino acids. Per germline, CDR1 MNHEY and CDR2 SVGEGT. CDR3 protein: CASNGHDRITGELFF. As DNA, the CDR3 is TGTGCCAGCAATGGCCACGATAGGATCACCGGGGAGCTGTTTTTT.

The V call is TRBV6-5, the J call TRBJ2-1, with 7 positions matching TRBD2. The CDR3 has 14 residues. J gave up 8 bases and V 2 bases, and 6 bases lay outside the gene matches. The germline CDR1 and CDR2 sequences are MNHEY and SVGAGI. CDR3 in DNA: TGTGCCAGCAGTTACGATTGGGGAGGGGATGAGCAGTTCTTC. As protein: CASSYDWGGDEQFF.

The chain combines TRBV18 with TRBJ1-2; 8 bases line up with TRBD1. Trimming cost V 1 base and J 1 base; bases outside gene matches: 2. Germline CDR1 is KGHSH and CDR2 is LQKENI. The CDR3 has 15 amino acids. Here the CDR3 DNA reads TGTGCCAGCTCACCACGACAGGGGATTAACTATGGCTACACCTTC. This sequence encodes CASSPRQGINYGYTF.

The chain links TRBV19 to TRBJ2-2; D unresolved. V was trimmed by 3 bases and J by 2 bases, leaving 7 bases between them. The CDR3 sequence is 14 residues long. CDR1 is LNHDA and CDR2 is SQIVND in the germline V gene (reference sequence). The DNA of the CDR3 is TGTGCCAGTAGTATCGTCTTTAACACCGGGGAGCTGTTTTTT. This translates into CASSIVFNTGELFF.

Note on this clonotype: One end of the junction does not line up with germline, which may come from a read error. This chain connects TRBV7-9 to TRBJ2-7, with D possibly matching TRBD2 (5 bases). Germline CDR1 is SEHNR and CDR2 is FQNEAQ (reference sequence). The CDR3 has 13 residues. The CDR3 region has the DNA TGTGCCGGCAGCCCTAAGAGGAGGTACGAGCAGTACTTC. Amino acid sequence: CAGSPKRRYEQYF.

A remark on this clonotype: Possible read error: a much larger clone is one base away. This rearrangement joins TRBV6-9 to TRBJ2-5; D gene ambiguous. From germline, CDR1 is MNHGY and CDR2 SVAAGI. The CDR3 covers 15 residues. The ends were cut back, 3 bases at V and 2 bases at J, with 13 bases in the middle. The CDR3 DNA sequence: TGTGCCAGCAGTTACCGAAAGGGCCAACAAGAGACCCAGTACTTC. This gives the protein CASSYRKGQQETQYF.

The V gene is TRBV5-1, the J gene TRBJ1-1; 11 bases fit TRBD1. The CDR3 consists of 14 residues. V lost 2 bases and J lost 7; bases outside the gene matches: 4. In germline, CDR1 is SGHRS, CDR2 YFSETQ. Here the CDR3 DNA reads TGCGCCAGCAGCTTAGGACAGGGGGCGGGTGAAGCTTTCTTT. Its protein product is CASSLGQGAGEAFF.

This clonotype has a count of ten or more. The chain links TRBV2 to TRBJ1-1; unclear D gene. With 2 bases removed from V and 5 bases from J, the gap between germline ends came to 9 bases. The CDR3 contains 13 residues. Germline V gene lookup returns CDR1 SNHLY and CDR2 FYNNEI. The CDR3 reads CASSERVTTEAFF. CDR3 in DNA: TGTGCCAGCAGTGAAAGGGTAACAACTGAAGCTTTCTTT.

This clonotype appeared a few times. The chain links TRBV10-3 to TRBJ2-3; 7 nucleotides match TRBD2. The germline gives CDR1 ENHRY, CDR2 SYGVKD. The CDR3 sequence is 12 residues long. Unmatched junction bases numbered 2, after V lost 11 bases and J lost 0 bases. The CDR3 loop reads CAHGGSTDTQYF. CDR3 bases: TGTGCCCACGGGGGGAGCACAGATACGCAGTATTTT.

The gene calls are TRBV3-1 and TRBJ2-1, with D tentatively TRBD1 or TRBD2 (5 bases each). The CDR3 spans 16 residues. The V end was cut by 1 base, the J end by 3 bases, with 13 bases between. Germline-derived CDR1 and CDR2 are LGHDT and YNNKEL (reference sequence). The CDR3 here is CASSQGAGGGYNEQFF. In nucleotides, the CDR3 is TGTGCCAGCAGCCAAGGGGCGGGTGGGGGCTACAATGAGCAGTTCTTC.

This clonotype was seen a few times. V is TRBV19 and J is TRBJ2-2, with no clear D. The germline V gene has CDR1 LNHDA and CDR2 SQIVND (reference sequence). The V end was cut by 6 bases, the J end by 3 bases, with 5 bases between. The CDR3 is 12 amino acids. CDR3 protein: CASRSYTGELFF. For the CDR3, the DNA is TGTGCCAGTAGATCTTACACCGGGGAGCTGTTTTTT.

Many counts were recorded for this clonotype. This chain links TRBV7-3 with TRBJ2-2; maybe TRBD1 (6 bases). The germline CDR1 and CDR2 sequences are SGHTA and FQGTGA. This CDR3 spans 15 amino acids. V was shortened by 5 bases and J by 0 bases, with 10 bases between the two germline ends. The CDR3 reads CASSPGTTNTGELFF. The CDR3 region has the DNA TGTGCCAGCAGCCCCGGGACAACGAACACCGGGGAGCTGTTTTTT.

This chain links TRBV15 with TRBJ2-4, with a tentative D call TRBD1 (5 bases). This CDR3 region has 14 residues. CDR1 and CDR2 (germline): LNHNV, YYDKDF (reference sequence). V lost 7 bases to trimming and J lost 2 bases, with 12 bases between them. CDR3 residues: CATKEGVSKNIQYF. As DNA, the CDR3 is TGTGCCACCAAGGAAGGGGTATCCAAAAACATTCAGTACTTC.

This clonotype appeared many times. This chain links TRBV2 with TRBJ1-4; TRBD1 might be the D (5 bases). Trimming removed 6 bases from V and 7 bases from J, with 15 bases in between. The CDR3 length is 14 residues. CDR1 is SNHLY and CDR2 is FYNNEI in the germline V gene. Here the CDR3 reads CASSAGLIGEKLFF. CDR3 coding DNA: TGTGCCAGCAGCGCGGGACTTATAGGTGAAAAACTGTTTTTT.

This clonotype was recorded at least ten times. CDR3 nucleotide sequence: TGTGCCAGTAGGGACAGGGGCCATCGGGAGCAGTACTTC. Protein: CASRDRGHREQYF. The V call is TRBV18, the J call TRBJ2-7, with 10 bases fitting TRBD1. The length of the CDR3 is 13 residues. V dropped 9 bases and J dropped 7; count of bases not matched to a gene: 9. Germline V gene data show CDR1 as KGHSH and CDR2 as LQKENI.

Here the CDR3 reads CASSVEVGGPYEQYF. CDR3 coding DNA: TGTGCCAGCAGCGTAGAAGTTGGAGGCCCCTACGAGCAGTACTTC. The chain uses TRBV9 and TRBJ2-7, with a weak D call TRBD2 (5 bases). V lost 0 bases and J 2 bases, leaving 12 bases between the germline ends. Per germline, CDR1 SGDLS and CDR2 YYNGEE. The CDR3 is 15 amino acids.

This clonotype was seen a few times. A junction end diverges from the germline sequence, so it may reflect a read error. This chain links TRBV5-4 with TRBJ2-2; 7 bases align to TRBD1. This CDR3 is 13 amino acids long. Germline lookup yields CDR1 SGHNT and CDR2 YYREEE (reference sequence). The DNA of the CDR3 is TGTGCTAGCAGGGGGAGAGCCGGCGGGGAGCTGTTTTTT. It yields the protein CASRGRAGGELFF.

A few counts support this clonotype. CDR3 in DNA: TGTGCCTGGAGTGTATACGGCACAGATACGCAGTATTTT. Protein sequence: CAWSVYGTDTQYF. The chain has TRBV30 and TRBJ2-3, with D unresolved. The CDR3 totals 13 residues. V dropped 0 bases and J dropped 1 base, with 5 bases sitting between them. In germline, CDR1 is GTSNPN, CDR2 SVGIG (reference sequence).